The 19 T cell receptor beta chains in this list originate from one sample, sequenced in a study of naive and memory T cell subsets. The beta constant-region primer was an equimolar mix of two oligonucleotides covering TRBC1 and TRBC2. TCRdb independently ran MiXCR on the UMI-ligation and nested PCR reads; one entry per CDR3 protein. The table includes 100,000 or so distinct CDR3 sequences, 7% to 8% detected once. Input material: central memory CD4+ T cells from blood. The receptors shown here come from a human donor in good health.

The V gene is TRBV20-1, the J gene TRBJ2-7; 16 nucleotides line up with TRBD2. The CDR3 loop spans 17 amino acids. Germline CDR1 and CDR2: DFQATT and SNEGSKA (reference sequence). V shed 4 bases, J shed 3 bases, and the junction held 9 bases outside the gene matches. CDR3 sequence: CSAITGTSGRGRYEQYF. The CDR3, as DNA: TGCAGTGCTATCACCGGGACTAGCGGGAGGGGCCGCTACGAGCAGTACTTC.

This clonotype has a handful of counts. This chain's CDR3 is CASSPRSGQGGTEAFF. CDR3 bases: TGTGCCAGCAGCCCGAGGAGTGGACAGGGAGGAACTGAAGCTTTCTTT. The genes are TRBV3-1 and TRBJ1-1; TRBD1 matches 8 bases. The CDR3 spans 16 residues. Germline V CDR1 and CDR2: LGHDT, YNNKEL (reference sequence). Losses at the gene ends were 4 bases for V and 5 bases for J; bases not matched to a gene: 12. Combining the CDR3 with reference TRBV3-1 and TRBJ1-1 gives the whole variable domain DTAVSQTPKYLVTQMGNDKSIKCEQNLGHDTMYWYKQDSKKFLKIMFSYNNKELIINETVPNRFSPKSPDKAHLNLHINSLELGDSAVYFCASSPRSGQGGTEAFFGQGTRLTVV.

The genes are TRBV29-1 and TRBJ2-6; D not resolved. The CDR3 consists of 14 residues. With 5 bases removed from V and 0 bases from J, the gap between germline ends came to 8 bases. The germline V gene encodes CDR1 SQVTM and CDR2 ANQGSEA. The CDR3 sequence is CSVSYGSGANVLTF. DNA for the CDR3: TGCAGCGTTTCATATGGCTCTGGGGCCAACGTCCTGACTTTC.

This clonotype showed up many times. This sequence joins TRBV12-3 or TRBV12-4 and TRBJ2-7, with 10 bases that match TRBD1. This CDR3 has 14 amino acids. Losses at the gene ends were 7 bases for V and 8 bases for J; bases not matched to a gene: 11. For the CDR3, the DNA is TGTGCCAGCACGGCGGGACAGGGGTCTTGGAAGCAGTACTTC. Translating gives CASTAGQGSWKQYF.

This clonotype has just a few counts. The chain has TRBV12-3 or TRBV12-4 and TRBJ1-1; TRBD1 matches 7 bases. The CDR3 extends over 14 amino acids. Trimming cost V 8 bases and J 5 bases; bases outside gene matches: 11. The CDR3 region is CASVPQGIRTEAFF. The CDR3 DNA follows: TGTGCCAGCGTTCCACAGGGGATTAGGACTGAAGCTTTCTTT.

In this sample, this clonotype turned up many times. The V gene is TRBV30, the J gene TRBJ2-2; TRBD1 agrees at 8 bases. CDR3 length equals 15 residues. Germline V CDR1 and CDR2: GTSNPN, SVGIG (reference sequence). The ends lost 3 bases at V and 5 bases at J; junction bases unmatched: 8. In DNA, the CDR3 is TGTGCCTGGAGGACGCCGGACAGGGTTACCGGGGAGCTGTTTTTT. Its translation: CAWRTPDRVTGELFF.

The chain links TRBV2 to TRBJ2-6, with D maybe TRBD1 (6 bases). V was clipped by 4 bases and J by 2 bases, with 9 bases between them. The CDR3 covers 15 residues. Germline CDR1 is SNHLY and CDR2 is FYNNEI. CDR3 in amino acids: CASSVEGAGANVLTF. In DNA form, the CDR3 reads TGTGCCAGCAGTGTCGAGGGGGCTGGGGCCAACGTCCTGACTTTC.

The chain employs TRBV2 and TRBJ2-1; 7 bases align to TRBD2. With V trimmed by 7 bases and J by 9 bases, 12 bases remained unmatched. The CDR3 is 14 amino acids. CDR1 SNHLY and CDR2 FYNNEI come from the germline V gene. CDR3 DNA: TGTGCCAGCATAGAGGGAGGGCCCTCGGGTGAGCAGTTCTTC. It specifies CASIEGGPSGEQFF.

This clonotype was observed a handful of times. The chain recombines TRBV7-9 with TRBJ2-7; D is unclear. Between the trimmed V and J ends, which lost 7 bases and 4 bases, there was a span of 11 bases. Per germline, CDR1 SEHNR and CDR2 FQNEAQ (reference sequence). There are 12 residues in the CDR3. Here the CDR3 DNA reads TGTGCCAGCACCTACGGGCAGTACGAGCAGTACTTC. It translates to CASTYGQYEQYF.

This clonotype was picked up a small number of times. The chain couples TRBV24-1 to TRBJ1-1; 8 bases agree with TRBD1. Per the germline V gene, CDR1 is KGHDR and CDR2 is SFDVKD. J gave up 5 bases and V 7 bases, and 8 bases lay outside the gene matches. There are 14 residues in the CDR3. The CDR3 bases are TGTGCCACCAGCCCCTCAGGGGGCCGGACTGAAGCTTTCTTT. Protein product: CATSPSGGRTEAFF.

This clonotype was counted ten times or more. The V and J genes are TRBV11-2 and TRBJ1-1, with 10 bases aligning to TRBD1. The length of the CDR3 is 15 residues. Germline V gives CDR1 SGHAT, CDR2 FQNNGV. With 5 bases clipped from V and 4 bases from J, the junction kept 7 bases outside the gene matches. CDR3 bases: TGTGCCAGCAGCCCACACAGGACAGGGGGCACTGAAGCTTTCTTT. Its translation is CASSPHRTGGTEAFF.

This clonotype was observed a few times. J is TRBJ2-1 and V is TRBV2, with D maybe TRBD2 (6 bases). This CDR3 spans 12 amino acids. The V end lost 8 bases, the J end lost 9 bases, and 14 bases lay between the germline ends. Germline CDR1 SNHLY, CDR2 FYNNEI. The CDR3 DNA follows: TGTGCCAGCCGGGAGCGGGTGGGTGAGCAGTTCTTC. Amino acids: CASRERVGEQFF. The complete variable domain, with remaining parts taken from reference TRBV2 and TRBJ2-1, reads EPEVTQTPSHQVTQMGQEVILRCVPISNHLYFYWYRQILGQKVEFLVSFYNNEISEKSEIFDDQFSVERPDGSNFTLKIRSTKLEDSAMYFCASRERVGEQFFGPGTRLTVL.

At least ten counts were recorded for this clonotype. The rearrangement links TRBV7-2 to TRBJ1-2; no clear D. CDR1 and CDR2 (germline): SGHTA, FQGNSA. The CDR3 covers 17 residues. The V gene lost 2 bases and the J gene lost 8 bases, with 24 bases spanning the gap. DNA of the CDR3: TGTGCCAGCAGCTTATCGAGTCAGAAGCACCCCCAGGAGGGCTACACCTTC. Protein product: CASSLSSQKHPQEGYTF. The complete variable domain, with remaining parts taken from reference TRBV7-2 and TRBJ1-2, reads GAGVSQSPSNKVTEKGKDVELRCDPISGHTALYWYRQSLGQGLEFLIYFQGNSAPDKSGLPSDRFSAERTGGSVSTLTIQRTQQEDSAVYLCASSLSSQKHPQEGYTFGSGTRLTVV.

This clonotype was counted between two and nine times. The chain uses TRBV7-2 and TRBJ1-1; D may be TRBD1 (5 bases). V was clipped by 3 bases and J by 10 bases, with 15 bases between them. The CDR3 has 13 amino acids. Germline loops: CDR1 SGHTA, CDR2 FQGNSA. CDR3 DNA: TGTGCCAGCAGCTTGGGGAGGGACCGAGGAGCTTTCTTT. Translated: CASSLGRDRGAFF.

This clonotype was picked up many times. This chain's CDR3 is CASSYLTGGGELFF. The CDR3 DNA reads as TGTGCCAGCAGTTACCTAACGGGTGGCGGGGAGCTGTTTTTT. The chain recombines TRBV12-3 or TRBV12-4 with TRBJ2-2; D gene ambiguous. V lost 4 bases to trimming and J lost 7 bases, with 13 bases between them. There are 14 residues in the CDR3.

This clonotype was seen just once. This chain links TRBV6-1 with TRBJ2-1; D gene ambiguous. CDR1 MNHNS and CDR2 SASEGT come from the germline V gene. V dropped 7 bases and J dropped 4 bases, with 5 bases sitting between them. This CDR3 comprises 11 residues. This chain's CDR3 is CASMVYNEQFF. The CDR3 coding sequence is TGTGCCAGCATGGTGTACAATGAGCAGTTCTTC.

The sample holds many counts of this clonotype. V usage is TRBV28 and J usage is TRBJ1-2; D might be TRBD1 (6 bases). Germline-derived CDR1 and CDR2 are MDHEN and SYDVKM. The CDR3 runs 16 residues. V lost 3 bases and J 8 bases, leaving 22 bases between the germline ends. CDR3: CASSFQGTSAFGGYTF. The DNA of the CDR3 is TGTGCCAGCAGTTTCCAGGGGACGTCGGCGTTTGGGGGCTACACCTTC.

The table lists this clonotype with a few counts. The chain recombines TRBV7-2 with TRBJ1-6; no firm D call. Trimming took off 1 base at V and 11 bases at J, with 9 bases between the two ends. The CDR3 covers 13 residues. Germline V gene data show CDR1 as SGHTA and CDR2 as FQGNSA. The CDR3 loop reads CASSLGQEPPLHF. The CDR3 DNA follows: TGTGCCAGCAGCTTAGGGCAGGAGCCACCCCTCCACTTT.

In its sample, this clonotype was seen many times. J is TRBJ1-6 and V is TRBV5-1, with 10 nucleotides matching TRBD1. The junction had 3 bases not matched to a gene; V was cut back by 0 bases and J by 9 bases. CDR3 length: 15 amino acids. Germline V lookup: CDR1 SGHRS, CDR2 YFSETQ. This CDR3 reads CASSLGQGALSPLHF. CDR3 sequence (DNA): TGCGCCAGCAGCTTGGGACAGGGGGCGCTTTCACCCCTCCACTTT. Using reference TRBV5-1 and TRBJ1-6 for the parts outside the CDR3, the full variable domain is KAGVTQTPRYLIKTRGQQVTLSCSPISGHRSVSWYQQTPGQGLQFLFEYFSETQRNKGNFPGRFSGRQFSNSRSEMNVSTLELGDSALYLCASSLGQGALSPLHFGNGTRLTVT.